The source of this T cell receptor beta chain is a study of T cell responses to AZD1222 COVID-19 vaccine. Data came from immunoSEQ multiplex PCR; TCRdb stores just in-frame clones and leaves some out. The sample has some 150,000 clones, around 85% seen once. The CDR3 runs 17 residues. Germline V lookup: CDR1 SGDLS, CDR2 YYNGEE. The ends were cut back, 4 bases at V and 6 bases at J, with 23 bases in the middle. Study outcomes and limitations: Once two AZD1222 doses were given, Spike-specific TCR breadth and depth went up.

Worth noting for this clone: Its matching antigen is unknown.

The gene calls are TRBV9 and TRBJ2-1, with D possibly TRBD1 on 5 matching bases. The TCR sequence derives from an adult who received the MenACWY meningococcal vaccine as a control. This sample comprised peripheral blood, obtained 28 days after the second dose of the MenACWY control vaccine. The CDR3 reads CASSHPLGLSLFNEQFF. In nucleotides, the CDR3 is TGTGCCAGCAGCCACCCCCTGGGGCTAAGTCTCTTCAATGAGCAGTTCTTC. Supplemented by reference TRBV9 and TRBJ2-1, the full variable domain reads DSGVTQTPKHLITATGQRVTLRCSPRSGDLSVYWYQQSLDQGLQFLIQYYNGEERAKGNILERFSAQQFPDLHSELNLSSLELGDSALYFCASSHPLGLSLFNEQFFGPGTRLTVL.